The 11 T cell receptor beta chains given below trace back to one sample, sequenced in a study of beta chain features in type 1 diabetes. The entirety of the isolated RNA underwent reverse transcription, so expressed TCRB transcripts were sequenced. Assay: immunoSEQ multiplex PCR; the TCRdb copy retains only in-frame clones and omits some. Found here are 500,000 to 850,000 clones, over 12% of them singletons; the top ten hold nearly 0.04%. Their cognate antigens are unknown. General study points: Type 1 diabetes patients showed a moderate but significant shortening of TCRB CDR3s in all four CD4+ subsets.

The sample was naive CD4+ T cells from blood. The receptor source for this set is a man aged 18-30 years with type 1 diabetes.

In nucleotides, the CDR3 is TGCAGCGTTGCAGGGCCCTCCTATGGCTACACCTTC. Its protein is CSVAGPSYGYTF. The chain is built from TRBV29-1 and TRBJ1-2; a weak D match, TRBD1 (5 bases). The germline V gene encodes CDR1 SQVTM and CDR2 ANQGSEA. V shed 4 bases and J shed 4 bases, with 10 bases lying between them. The CDR3 is 12 amino acids. Full variable domain (missing parts from reference TRBV29-1 and TRBJ1-2): SAVISQKPSRDICQRGTSLTIQCQVDSQVTMMFWYRQQPGQSLTLIATANQGSEATYESGFVIDKFPISRPNLTFSTLTVSNMSPEDSSIYLCSVAGPSYGYTFGSGTRLTVV.

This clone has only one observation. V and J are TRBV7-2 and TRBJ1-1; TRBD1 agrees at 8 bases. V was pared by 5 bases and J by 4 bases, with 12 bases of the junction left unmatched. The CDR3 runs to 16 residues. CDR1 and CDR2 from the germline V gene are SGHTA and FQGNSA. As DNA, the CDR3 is TGTGCCAGCAGCACCCGGACAGGGAAGTTTGGCACTGAAGCTTTCTTT. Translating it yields CASSTRTGKFGTEAFF.

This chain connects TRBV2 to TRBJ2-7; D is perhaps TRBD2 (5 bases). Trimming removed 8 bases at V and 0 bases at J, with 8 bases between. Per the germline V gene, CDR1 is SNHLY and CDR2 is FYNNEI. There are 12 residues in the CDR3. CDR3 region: CASARDSYEQYF. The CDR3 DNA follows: TGTGCCAGCGCACGGGACTCCTACGAGCAGTACTTC.

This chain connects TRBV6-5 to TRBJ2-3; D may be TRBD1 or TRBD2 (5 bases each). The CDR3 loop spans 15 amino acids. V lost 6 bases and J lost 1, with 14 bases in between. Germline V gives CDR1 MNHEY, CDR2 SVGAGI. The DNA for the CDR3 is TGTGCCAGCAGGTCTGGGGGTGCGGGCACAGATACGCAGTATTTT. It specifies CASRSGGAGTDTQYF.

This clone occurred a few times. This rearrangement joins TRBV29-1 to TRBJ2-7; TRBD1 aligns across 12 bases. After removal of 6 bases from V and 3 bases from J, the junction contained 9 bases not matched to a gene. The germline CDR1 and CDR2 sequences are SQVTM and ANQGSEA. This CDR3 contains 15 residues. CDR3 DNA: TGCAGCGTGGACGCCGGGACAGGGGGCTACTACGAGCAGTACTTC. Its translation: CSVDAGTGGYYEQYF.

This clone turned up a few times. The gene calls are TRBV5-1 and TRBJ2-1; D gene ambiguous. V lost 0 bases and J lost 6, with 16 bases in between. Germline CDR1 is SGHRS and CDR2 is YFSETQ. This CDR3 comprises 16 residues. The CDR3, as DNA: TGCGCCAGCAGCTTGGATCCCCTAGGCCAACTCAATGAGCAGTTCTTC. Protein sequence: CASSLDPLGQLNEQFF.

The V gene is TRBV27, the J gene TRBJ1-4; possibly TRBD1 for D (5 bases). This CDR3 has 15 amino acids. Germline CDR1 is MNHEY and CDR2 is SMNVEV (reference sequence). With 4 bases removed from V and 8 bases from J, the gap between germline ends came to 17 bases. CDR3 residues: CASSWDGTGREKLFF. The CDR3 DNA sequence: TGTGCCAGCAGTTGGGACGGGACGGGTCGGGAAAAACTGTTTTTT.

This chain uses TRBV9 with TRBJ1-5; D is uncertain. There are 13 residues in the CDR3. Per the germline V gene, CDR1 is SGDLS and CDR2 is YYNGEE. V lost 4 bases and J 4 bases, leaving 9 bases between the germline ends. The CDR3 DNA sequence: TGTGCCAGCAGCCGAACGGGGAATCAGCCCCAGCATTTT. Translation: CASSRTGNQPQHF.

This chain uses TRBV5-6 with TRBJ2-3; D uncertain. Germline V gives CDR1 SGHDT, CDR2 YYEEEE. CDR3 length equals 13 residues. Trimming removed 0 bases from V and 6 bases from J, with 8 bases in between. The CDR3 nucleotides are TGTGCCAGCAGCTTGGCACTGGCTGATACGCAGTATTTT. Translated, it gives CASSLALADTQYF.

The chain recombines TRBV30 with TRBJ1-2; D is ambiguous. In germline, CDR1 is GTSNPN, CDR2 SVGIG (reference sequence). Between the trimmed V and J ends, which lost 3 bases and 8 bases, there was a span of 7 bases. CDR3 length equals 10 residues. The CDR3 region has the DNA TGTGCCTGGAGGCACGAGGGCTACACCTTC. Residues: CAWRHEGYTF.

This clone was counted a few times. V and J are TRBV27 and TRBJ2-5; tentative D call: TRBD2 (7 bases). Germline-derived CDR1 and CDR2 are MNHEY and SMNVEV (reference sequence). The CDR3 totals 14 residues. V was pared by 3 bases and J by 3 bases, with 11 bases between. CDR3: CASSFLGGEETQYF. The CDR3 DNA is TGTGCCAGCAGTTTTCTAGGGGGGGAAGAGACCCAGTACTTC.